These T cell receptor beta chains were read from a single sample in a study of T cell changes during pregnancy in multiple sclerosis. TCRdb's copy holds only in-frame clones and misses some; the assay was immunoSEQ multiplex PCR. The sample includes 45,000 to 65,000 clones, 93% of them seen just once. The sequences come from CD8+ T cells from peripheral blood mononuclear cells, collected in the third trimester of pregnancy. These receptor sequences come from a female donor with multiple sclerosis, enrolled in a pregnancy study. CDR3s include the opening cysteine and the closing phenylalanine or tryptophan. Fields, in order: J gene, D gene, clone size, V gene, CDR3 DNA, CDR3 protein. The D gene is left open where the match is weak. Clone size is shown for a subset of rows, as once, few, many or a class of expanded clone.

j_gene: TRBJ1-1
d_gene: TRBD1
abundance: .
v_gene: TRBV2
CDR3nt: TGTGCCAGCAGTGAGCACAGGGGGCACACTGAAGCTTTCTTT
CDR3aa: CASSEHRGHTEAFF

j_gene: TRBJ2-7
d_gene: .
abundance: .
v_gene: TRBV5-6
CDR3nt: TGTGCCAGCAGCCGTCCACAGGGGGGGGCCTACGAGCAGTACTTC
CDR3aa: CASSRPQGGAYEQYF

j_gene: TRBJ2-7
d_gene: TRBD2
abundance: .
v_gene: TRBV4-1
CDR3nt: TGCGCCAGCAGCGAAGGAATAGCGGGAGGCTACGAGCAGTACTTC
CDR3aa: CASSEGIAGGYEQYF

j_gene: TRBJ1-5
d_gene: TRBD1
abundance: .
v_gene: TRBV19
CDR3nt: TGTGCCAGTAGTATCCCTGACAGGGGAAGTCAGCCCCAGCATTTT
CDR3aa: CASSIPDRGSQPQHF

j_gene: TRBJ1-1
d_gene: .
abundance: .
v_gene: TRBV27
CDR3nt: TGTGCCAGCAGTTTAAAGGGGATCGGCACTGAAGCTTTCTTT
CDR3aa: CASSLKGIGTEAFF

j_gene: TRBJ2-2
d_gene: TRBD2
abundance: .
v_gene: TRBV7-9
CDR3nt: TGTGCCAGCAGCGGCGTGGGCGGGAGGGCCGGAACCGGGGAGCTGTTTTTT
CDR3aa: CASSGVGGRAGTGELFF

j_gene: TRBJ2-5
d_gene: .
abundance: .
v_gene: TRBV7-9
CDR3nt: TGTGCCAGCAGCCCACGGGACTACAGGGCTGCAGAGACCCAGTACTTC
CDR3aa: CASSPRDYRAAETQYF

j_gene: TRBJ2-7
d_gene: .
abundance: .
v_gene: TRBV4-1
CDR3nt: TGCGCCAGCAGCCAAGCTTTGTACTACGAGCAGTACTTC
CDR3aa: CASSQALYYEQYF

j_gene: TRBJ2-1
d_gene: TRBD2
abundance: .
v_gene: TRBV19
CDR3nt: TGTGCCAGTAGTATAGGGGGACTAGCGGCGAGTTGGAATGAGCAGTTCTTC
CDR3aa: CASSIGGLAASWNEQFF

j_gene: TRBJ2-1
d_gene: TRBD2
abundance: .
v_gene: TRBV7-3
CDR3nt: TGTGCCAGCAGCCCGGGGGGGGCGGGCTCCTACAATGAGCAGTTCTTC
CDR3aa: CASSPGGAGSYNEQFF

j_gene: TRBJ2-7
d_gene: TRBD2
abundance: .
v_gene: TRBV6-5
CDR3nt: TGTGCCAGCAGTGCACTAGCGGGGTACGAGCAGTACTTC
CDR3aa: CASSALAGYEQYF

j_gene: TRBJ2-7
d_gene: .
abundance: .
v_gene: TRBV5-4
CDR3nt: TGTGCCAGCAGCTTGGTCAACTCCTACGAGCAGTACTTC
CDR3aa: CASSLVNSYEQYF

j_gene: TRBJ2-7
d_gene: TRBD1
abundance: .
v_gene: TRBV2
CDR3nt: TGTGCGGATTTGGACAGGGCTGGCGAGCAGTACTTC
CDR3aa: CADLDRAGEQYF

j_gene: TRBJ2-1
d_gene: TRBD2
abundance: .
v_gene: TRBV11-2
CDR3nt: TGTGCCAGCAGCTTCCCGACTAGCCCCCGGGGCAATGAGCAGTTCTTC
CDR3aa: CASSFPTSPRGNEQFF

j_gene: TRBJ2-6
d_gene: .
abundance: once
v_gene: TRBV6-5
CDR3nt: TGTGCCACCCGCTCTGGGGCCAACGTCCTGACTTTC
CDR3aa: CATRSGANVLTF

j_gene: TRBJ2-1
d_gene: .
abundance: once
v_gene: TRBV27
CDR3nt: TGTGCCAGCAGTTTATCGGGGAGCAATGAGCAGTTCTTC
CDR3aa: CASSLSGSNEQFF

j_gene: TRBJ2-7
d_gene: TRBD2
abundance: .
v_gene: TRBV27
CDR3nt: TGTGCCAGCGCGGTGGGGGCGGGGGGCGGCTCCTACGAGCAGTACTTC
CDR3aa: CASAVGAGGGSYEQYF

j_gene: TRBJ2-7
d_gene: .
abundance: .
v_gene: TRBV7-2
CDR3nt: TGTGCCAGCAGCCTTTATCCAGGCCTCGAGCAGTACTTC
CDR3aa: CASSLYPGLEQYF

j_gene: TRBJ2-3
d_gene: TRBD2
abundance: .
v_gene: TRBV13
CDR3nt: TGTGCCAGCAGCTCCGGACTAGCGGGACCCACAGATACGCAGTATTTT
CDR3aa: CASSSGLAGPTDTQYF

j_gene: TRBJ2-7
d_gene: .
abundance: .
v_gene: TRBV9
CDR3nt: TGTGCCAGCAGCGTAGAAAGCGGAAGGGCCTACGAGCAGTACTTC
CDR3aa: CASSVESGRAYEQYF

j_gene: TRBJ2-1
d_gene: TRBD1
abundance: .
v_gene: TRBV2
CDR3nt: TGTGCCAGCAGTAGACCCGGGACAGGGATCGCCGAGACCTACAATGAGCAGTTCTTC
CDR3aa: CASSRPGTGIAETYNEQFF

j_gene: TRBJ2-3
d_gene: .
abundance: .
v_gene: TRBV10-3
CDR3nt: TGTGCCATCAGTGAGTCGGGGGGGGGCTCAGATACGCAGTATTTT
CDR3aa: CAISESGGGSDTQYF

j_gene: TRBJ2-2
d_gene: .
abundance: .
v_gene: TRBV7-6
CDR3nt: TGTGCCAGCAGCCCCGGGACGAACACCGGGGAGCTGTTTTTT
CDR3aa: CASSPGTNTGELFF

j_gene: TRBJ2-5
d_gene: TRBD1
abundance: .
v_gene: TRBV7-2
CDR3nt: TGTGCCAGCAGCGCCCGACAGGGCAGGCGAGAGACCCAGTACTTC
CDR3aa: CASSARQGRRETQYF

j_gene: TRBJ2-5
d_gene: TRBD1
abundance: .
v_gene: TRBV5-4
CDR3nt: TGTGCCAGCAGCTCGGATCCGGGACAGGGATTTTTCGGAGAGACCCAGTACTTC
CDR3aa: CASSSDPGQGFFGETQYF

j_gene: TRBJ2-1
d_gene: TRBD1
abundance: .
v_gene: TRBV7-3
CDR3nt: TGTGCCAGCAGCCGTGACAGGGGAGGTAGGAATGAGCAGTTCTTC
CDR3aa: CASSRDRGGRNEQFF

j_gene: TRBJ2-1
d_gene: TRBD2
abundance: .
v_gene: TRBV2
CDR3nt: TGTGCCAGCAGTGCAGGACTAGCGGCCTACAATGAGCAGTTCTTC
CDR3aa: CASSAGLAAYNEQFF

j_gene: TRBJ2-3
d_gene: .
abundance: .
v_gene: TRBV19
CDR3nt: TGTGCCAGTAGTATTGGAGCTAGCACAGATACGCAGTATTTT
CDR3aa: CASSIGASTDTQYF

j_gene: TRBJ2-7
d_gene: TRBD1
abundance: .
v_gene: TRBV7-6
CDR3nt: TGTGCCAGCAGCTTAGTGAAGGGGGCCCACGAGCAGTACTTC
CDR3aa: CASSLVKGAHEQYF

j_gene: TRBJ2-1
d_gene: TRBD2
abundance: .
v_gene: TRBV4-2
CDR3nt: TGTGCCAGCAGCCCCCTGACTAGCGGGCTTTACAATGAGCAGTTCTTC
CDR3aa: CASSPLTSGLYNEQFF